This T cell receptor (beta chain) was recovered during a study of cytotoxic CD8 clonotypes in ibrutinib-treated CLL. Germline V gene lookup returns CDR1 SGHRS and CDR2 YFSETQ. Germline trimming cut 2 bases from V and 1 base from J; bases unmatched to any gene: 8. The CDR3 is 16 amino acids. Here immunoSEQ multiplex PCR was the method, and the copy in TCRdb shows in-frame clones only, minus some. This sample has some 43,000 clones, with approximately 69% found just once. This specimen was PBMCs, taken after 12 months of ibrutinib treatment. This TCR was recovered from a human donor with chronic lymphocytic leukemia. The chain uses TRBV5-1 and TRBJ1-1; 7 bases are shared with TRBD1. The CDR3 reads CASSLPTGSQNTEAFF. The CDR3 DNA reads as TGCGCCAGCAGCTTACCGACAGGGTCCCAGAACACTGAAGCTTTCTTT.